This T cell receptor beta chain emerged from a study of Ad26.COV2.S vaccination and SARS-CoV-2 variants. Study-level information: Enrolled in COV1001, the donor was in the Ad26.COV2.S trial arm, which received the vaccine. Intramuscularly, Ad26.COV2.S was given either once or twice, 56 days apart. Notes on the study in general: Vaccine recipients had higher spike-specific TCR breadth than placebo recipients.

Treatment of the sample: 15 to 20 received Ad26.COV2.S at low or high dose, single or two shots; about five received placebo; per-sample allocation not given. Collection of the samples took place on day 63 after the first injection of vaccine or placebo. The donor was a Boston adult aged 18-55 years. Germline lookup yields CDR1 SGHAT and CDR2 FQNNGV. V gave up 4 bases and J gave up 3 bases; unmatched junction bases: 11. The CDR3 extends over 16 amino acids. Of note for this clone: Its specificity is not known.

Profiled with immunoSEQ multiplex PCR; TCRdb holds only in-frame clones, not every one. The table lists 250,000 or so clones, 87% of them singletons. This TCR was recovered from a person between 18 and 65 years old who received the Ad26.COV2.S COVID-19 vaccine or a placebo. Sample: peripheral blood, taken in a trial of Ad26.COV2.S vaccine versus placebo. The V call is TRBV11-2, the J call TRBJ1-2; 7 nucleotides align to TRBD1. The CDR3 nucleotides are TGTGCCAGCAGCTCAGGGTACAACAGGGGCGACTATGGCTACACCTTC. Encoded protein: CASSSGYNRGDYGYTF.